This TCR beta chain was obtained from a study of T cells and Merkel cell carcinoma outcomes. TCRdb's copy holds only in-frame clones and misses some; the assay was immunoSEQ multiplex PCR. Among roughly 13,000 clones listed, over 85% were seen once. The J segment lost 2 bases and the V segment lost 3 bases, leaving 5 bases of the junction unmatched. Germline V gives CDR1 SQVTM, CDR2 ANQGSEA. The CDR3 extends over 17 amino acids. Sequencing was done on a sample of tumor tissue from Merkel cell carcinoma. The sequence was collected from a human donor with Merkel cell carcinoma. This sequence joins TRBV29-1 and TRBJ2-1; 15 positions match TRBD2. The CDR3 protein is CSVDGTSGRSTYNEQFF. CDR3 sequence (DNA): TGCAGCGTTGATGGGACTAGCGGGAGGTCCACCTACAATGAGCAGTTCTTC.